The entry below describes one T cell receptor (beta chain). The sample is drawn from a study of blood T cell repertoires in COVID-19. Across the study: Cohort 3 donors were reported recovered after two negative PCRs, clearance, or symptom resolution.

In the source study's methods: Amplification of reference gene primers provided the estimated nucleated cell counts. TCRdb's copy holds only in-frame clones and misses some; the assay was immunoSEQ multiplex PCR. The D gene and trimming were derived from the DNA, and the V and J assignments and clone size from that table. The sample shows roughly 230,000 clones, around 86% of them seen only once. The cohort comprised adults aged roughly 18 to 95 years residing in 20 to 30 US areas. The CDR3 loop spans 14 amino acids. Germline values: CDR1 MDHEN, CDR2 SYDVKM. Deletions cut 7 bases from V and 3 bases from J, with 12 bases between.

Source material: PBMCs or T cells enriched from blood (not recorded which). The chain has TRBV28 and TRBJ2-2; D is possibly TRBD2 (6 bases). The receptor's source is a young man in a cohort exposed to, infected with or recovered from COVID-19 (not recorded which). The CDR3 sequence is CASKGTHYTGELFF. DNA for the CDR3: TGTGCCAGCAAGGGGACTCACTACACCGGGGAGCTGTTTTTT.